The entry below describes one TCR beta chain. The deep-level immunoSEQ assay was used. Authors' methods: ImmunoSEQ yielded junction-only sequences lacking quality scores, so filtering differed. The protocol was immunoSEQ multiplex PCR, while the TCRdb copy is restricted to in-frame clones and leaves out a portion. The DNA was the basis for D and trimming; V, J and clone size are from that table. This table has millions of clones, 93% appearing once. This entry comes from a study of shared clonotypes between healthy human individuals. CD45RO-negative, CCR7-selected cells formed the naive CD8 fraction, which excluded terminally differentiated effector memory CD45RA+ cells. CDR3 size: 17 residues. Germline V gene sequence: CDR1 GTSNPN, CDR2 SVGIG (reference sequence). V lost 1 base to trimming and J lost 2 bases, with 18 bases between them.

Sequencing used naive CD8+ T cells from PBMCs. This chain joins TRBV30 and TRBJ1-5; unclear D gene. This TCR came from a man aged 18 to 29 in good health. Some clones in this sample may be carry-over from other donors' samples. The CDR3 DNA reads TGTGCCTGGAGTGACGATAACACCGGAGGTGGCAATCAGCCCCAGCATTTT. Protein product: CAWSDDNTGGGNQPQHF.